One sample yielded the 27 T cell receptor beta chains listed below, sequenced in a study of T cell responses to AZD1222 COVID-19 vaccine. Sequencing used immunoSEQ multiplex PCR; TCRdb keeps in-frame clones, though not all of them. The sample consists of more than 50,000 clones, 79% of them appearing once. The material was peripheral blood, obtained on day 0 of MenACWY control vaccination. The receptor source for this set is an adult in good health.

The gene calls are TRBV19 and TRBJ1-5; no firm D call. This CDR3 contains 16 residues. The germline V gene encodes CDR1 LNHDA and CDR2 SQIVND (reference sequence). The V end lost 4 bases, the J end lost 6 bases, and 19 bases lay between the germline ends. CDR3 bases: TGTGCCAGTAGTAGGGGAAGGAACCGACGGGGTCAGCCCCAGCATTTT. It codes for CASSRGRNRRGQPQHF.

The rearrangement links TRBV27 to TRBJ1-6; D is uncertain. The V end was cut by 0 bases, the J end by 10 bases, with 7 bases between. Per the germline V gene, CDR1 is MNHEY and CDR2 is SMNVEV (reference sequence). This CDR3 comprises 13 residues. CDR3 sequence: CASSLSLRSPLHF. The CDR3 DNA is TGTGCCAGCAGTTTATCGTTGCGATCACCCCTCCACTTT.

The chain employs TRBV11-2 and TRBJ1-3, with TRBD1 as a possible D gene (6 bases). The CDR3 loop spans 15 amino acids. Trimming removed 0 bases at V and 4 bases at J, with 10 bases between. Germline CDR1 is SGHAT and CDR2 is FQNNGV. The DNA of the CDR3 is TGTGCCAGCAGCTTAGATTGGGGGACAGGAAACACCATATATTTT. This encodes CASSLDWGTGNTIYF.

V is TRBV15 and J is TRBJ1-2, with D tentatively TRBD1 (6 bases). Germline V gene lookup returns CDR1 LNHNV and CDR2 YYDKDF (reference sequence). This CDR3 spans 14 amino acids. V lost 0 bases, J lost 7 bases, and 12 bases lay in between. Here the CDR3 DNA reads TGTGCCACCAGCAGAGATATAGAGACAGGTGGCTACACCTTC. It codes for CATSRDIETGGYTF.

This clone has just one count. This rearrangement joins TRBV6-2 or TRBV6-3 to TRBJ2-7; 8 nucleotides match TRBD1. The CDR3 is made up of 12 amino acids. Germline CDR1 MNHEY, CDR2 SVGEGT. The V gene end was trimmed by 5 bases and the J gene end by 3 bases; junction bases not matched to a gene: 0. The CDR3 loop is CASSDRGYEQYF. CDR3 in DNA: TGTGCCAGCAGTGACAGGGGCTACGAGCAGTACTTC.

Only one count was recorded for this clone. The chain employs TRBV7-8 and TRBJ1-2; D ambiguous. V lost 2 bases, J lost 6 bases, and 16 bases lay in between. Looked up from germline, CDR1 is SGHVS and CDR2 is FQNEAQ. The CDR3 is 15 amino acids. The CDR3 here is CASSLTEGTTHGYTF. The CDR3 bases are TGTGCCAGCAGCTTAACGGAGGGCACGACCCATGGCTACACCTTC.

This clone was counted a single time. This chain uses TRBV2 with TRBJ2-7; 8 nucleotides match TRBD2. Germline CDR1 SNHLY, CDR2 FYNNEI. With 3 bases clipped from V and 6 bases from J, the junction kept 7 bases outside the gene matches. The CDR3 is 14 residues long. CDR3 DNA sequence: TGTGCCAGCAGTGATGGGGGACTAGTTCGCGAGCAGTACTTC. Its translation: CASSDGGLVREQYF.

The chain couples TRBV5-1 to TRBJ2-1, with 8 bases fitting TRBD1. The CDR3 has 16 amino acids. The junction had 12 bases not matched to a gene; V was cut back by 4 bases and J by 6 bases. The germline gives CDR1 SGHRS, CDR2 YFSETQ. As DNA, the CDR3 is TGCGCCAGCAGCGAAATCCCAGGGGGCCCTCTCAATGAGCAGTTCTTC. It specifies CASSEIPGGPLNEQFF.

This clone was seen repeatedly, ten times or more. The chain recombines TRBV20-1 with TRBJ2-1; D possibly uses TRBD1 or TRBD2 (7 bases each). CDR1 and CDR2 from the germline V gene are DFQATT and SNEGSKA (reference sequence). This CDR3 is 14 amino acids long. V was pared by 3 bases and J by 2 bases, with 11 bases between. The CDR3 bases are TGCAGTGCTAGTGCAGGGGGGGCCTACAATGAGCAGTTCTTC. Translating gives CSASAGGAYNEQFF.

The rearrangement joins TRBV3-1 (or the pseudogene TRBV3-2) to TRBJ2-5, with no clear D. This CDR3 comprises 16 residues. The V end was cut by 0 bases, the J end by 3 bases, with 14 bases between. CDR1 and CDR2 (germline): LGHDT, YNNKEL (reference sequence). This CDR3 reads CASSQESFTVKETQYF. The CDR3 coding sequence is TGTGCCAGCAGCCAAGAGTCCTTCACAGTGAAAGAGACCCAGTACTTC.

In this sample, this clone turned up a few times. The CDR3 DNA follows: TGTGCCAGCACCTCACAGGGAGAGAAGCCTGAAGCTTTCTTT. Amino acid sequence: CASTSQGEKPEAFF. The V call is TRBV6-5, the J call TRBJ1-1; D is possibly TRBD1 (6 bases). The germline V gene has CDR1 MNHEY and CDR2 SVGAGI. The CDR3 extends over 14 amino acids. The ends were cut back, 7 bases at V and 6 bases at J, with 18 bases in the middle.

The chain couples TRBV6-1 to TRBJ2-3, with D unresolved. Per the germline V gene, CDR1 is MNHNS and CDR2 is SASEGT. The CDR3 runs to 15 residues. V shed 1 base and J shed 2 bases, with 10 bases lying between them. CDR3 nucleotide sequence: TGTGCCAGCAGTGAAGTGACAATCCTCACAGATACGCAGTATTTT. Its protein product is CASSEVTILTDTQYF.

The CDR3 sequence is CASSLPRTENSPLHF. The CDR3 DNA reads TGTGCCAGCAGTTTACCCCGGACTGAAAATTCACCCCTCCACTTT. The V call is TRBV28, the J call TRBJ1-6; D not resolved. V shed 2 bases and J shed 7 bases, with 12 bases lying between them. Per germline, CDR1 MDHEN and CDR2 SYDVKM. CDR3 length: 15 residues.

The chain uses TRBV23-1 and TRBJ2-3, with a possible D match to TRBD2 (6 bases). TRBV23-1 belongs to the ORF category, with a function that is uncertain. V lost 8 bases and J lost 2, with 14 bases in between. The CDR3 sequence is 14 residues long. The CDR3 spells CASDSGGDTDTQYF. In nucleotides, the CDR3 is TGCGCCAGCGATTCTGGCGGGGACACAGATACGCAGTATTTT.

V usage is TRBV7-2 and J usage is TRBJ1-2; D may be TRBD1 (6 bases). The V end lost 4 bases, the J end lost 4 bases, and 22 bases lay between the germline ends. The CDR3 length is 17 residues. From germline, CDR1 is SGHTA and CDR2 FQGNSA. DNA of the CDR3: TGTGCCAGCAGCTCATCTTCGGGACATCCGGCGGGCTATGGCTACACCTTC. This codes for CASSSSSGHPAGYGYTF. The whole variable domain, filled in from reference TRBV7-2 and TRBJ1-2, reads GAGVSQSPSNKVTEKGKDVELRCDPISGHTALYWYRQSLGQGLEFLIYFQGNSAPDKSGLPSDRFSAERTGGSVSTLTIQRTQQEDSAVYLCASSSSSGHPAGYGYTFGSGTRLTVV.

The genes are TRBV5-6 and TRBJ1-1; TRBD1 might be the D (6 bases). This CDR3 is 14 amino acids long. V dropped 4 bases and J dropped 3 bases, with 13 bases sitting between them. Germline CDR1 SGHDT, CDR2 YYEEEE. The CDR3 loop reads CASSRRQGYTEAFF. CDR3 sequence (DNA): TGTGCCAGCAGCCGTCGGCAGGGGTACACTGAAGCTTTCTTT.

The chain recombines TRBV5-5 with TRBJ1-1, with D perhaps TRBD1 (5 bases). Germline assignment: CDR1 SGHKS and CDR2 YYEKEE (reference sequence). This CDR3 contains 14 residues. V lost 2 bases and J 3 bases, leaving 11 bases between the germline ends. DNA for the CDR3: TGTGCCAGCAGCTTAGGGACGGGGGACACTGAAGCTTTCTTT. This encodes CASSLGTGDTEAFF. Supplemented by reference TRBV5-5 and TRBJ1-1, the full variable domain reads DAGVTQSPTHLIKTRGQQVTLRCSPISGHKSVSWYQQVLGQGPQFIFQYYEKEERGRGNFPDRFSARQFPNYSSELNVNALLLGDSALYLCASSLGTGDTEAFFGQGTRLTVV.

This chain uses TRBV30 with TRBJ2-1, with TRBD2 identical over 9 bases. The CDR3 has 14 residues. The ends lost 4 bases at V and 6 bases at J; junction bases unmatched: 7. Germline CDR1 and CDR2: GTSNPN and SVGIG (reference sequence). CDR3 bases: TGTGCCTGGAACAGGGGACTAGCCACCAATGAGCAGTTCTTC. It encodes CAWNRGLATNEQFF.

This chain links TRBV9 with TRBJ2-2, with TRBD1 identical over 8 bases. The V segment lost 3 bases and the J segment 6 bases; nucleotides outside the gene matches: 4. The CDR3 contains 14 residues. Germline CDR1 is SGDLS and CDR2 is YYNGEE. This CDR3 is CASSATGEPGELFF. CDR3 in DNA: TGTGCCAGCAGCGCGACAGGGGAGCCCGGGGAGCTGTTTTTT.

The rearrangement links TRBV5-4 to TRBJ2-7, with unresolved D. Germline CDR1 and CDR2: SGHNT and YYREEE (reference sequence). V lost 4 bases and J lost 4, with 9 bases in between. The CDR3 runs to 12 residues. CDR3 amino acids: CASSLHGYEQYF. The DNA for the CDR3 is TGTGCCAGCAGCCTCCACGGGTACGAGCAGTACTTC.

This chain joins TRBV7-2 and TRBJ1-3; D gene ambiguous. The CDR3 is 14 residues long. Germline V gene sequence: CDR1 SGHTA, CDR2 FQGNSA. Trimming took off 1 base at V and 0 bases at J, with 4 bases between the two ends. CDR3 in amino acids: CASSLGGSGNTIYF. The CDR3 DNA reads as TGTGCCAGCAGCTTAGGGGGCTCTGGAAACACCATATATTTT.

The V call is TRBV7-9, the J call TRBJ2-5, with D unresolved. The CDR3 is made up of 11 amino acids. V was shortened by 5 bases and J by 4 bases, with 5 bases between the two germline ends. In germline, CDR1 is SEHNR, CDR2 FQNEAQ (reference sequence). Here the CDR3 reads CASSPRETQYF. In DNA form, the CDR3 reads TGTGCCAGCAGCCCCCGAGAGACCCAGTACTTC.

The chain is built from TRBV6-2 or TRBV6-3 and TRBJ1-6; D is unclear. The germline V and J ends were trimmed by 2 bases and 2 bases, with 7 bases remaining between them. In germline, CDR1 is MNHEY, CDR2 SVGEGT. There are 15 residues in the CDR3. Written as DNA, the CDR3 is TGTGCCAGCAGTTACGACGCAGCCTATAATTCACCCCTCCACTTT. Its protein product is CASSYDAAYNSPLHF.

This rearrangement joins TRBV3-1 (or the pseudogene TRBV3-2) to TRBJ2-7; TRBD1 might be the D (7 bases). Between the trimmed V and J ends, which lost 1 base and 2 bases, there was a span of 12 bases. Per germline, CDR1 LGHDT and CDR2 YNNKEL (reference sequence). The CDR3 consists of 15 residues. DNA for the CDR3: TGTGCCAGCAGCCAAGGGGCGGGACAGACCTACGAGCAGTACTTC. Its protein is CASSQGAGQTYEQYF.

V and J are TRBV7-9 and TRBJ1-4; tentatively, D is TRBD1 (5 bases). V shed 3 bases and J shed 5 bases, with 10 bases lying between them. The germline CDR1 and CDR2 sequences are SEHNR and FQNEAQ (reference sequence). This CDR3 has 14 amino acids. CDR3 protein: CASSLGQENEKLFF. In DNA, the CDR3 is TGTGCCAGCAGCTTGGGGCAAGAAAATGAAAAACTGTTTTTT. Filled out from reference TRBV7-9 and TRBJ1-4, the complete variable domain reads DTGVSQNPRHKITKRGQNVTFRCDPISEHNRLYWYRQTLGQGPEFLTYFQNEAQLEKSRLLSDRFSAERPKGSFSTLEIQRTEQGDSAMYLCASSLGQENEKLFFGSGTQLSVL.

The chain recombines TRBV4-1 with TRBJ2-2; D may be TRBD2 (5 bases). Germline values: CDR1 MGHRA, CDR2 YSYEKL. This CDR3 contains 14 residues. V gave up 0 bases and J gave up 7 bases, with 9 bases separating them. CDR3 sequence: CASSQDPGFGELFF. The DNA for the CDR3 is TGCGCCAGCAGCCAAGATCCGGGGTTCGGGGAGCTGTTTTTT.

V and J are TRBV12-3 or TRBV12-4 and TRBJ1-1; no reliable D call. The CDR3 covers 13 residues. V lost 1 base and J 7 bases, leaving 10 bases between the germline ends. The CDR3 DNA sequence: TGTGCCAGCAGTTTAGGTGTCGTAGTTGAAGCTTTCTTT. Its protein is CASSLGVVVEAFF.